This is a list of T cell receptor beta chains from one sample in a study of blood T cells in healthy people across ages. MiXCR was run by TCRdb on the 5' RACE reads, yielding one entry per CDR3 protein. The sample yields 1.2 million to 1.5 million distinct CDR3 sequences, 35% to 45% seen once. Sequencing was carried out using blood. These receptors all stem from a woman aged 18-29 years in good health. Each CDR3 is given with its conserved first and last residue. D genes are given only for firm matches. Expanded clones get a size class; other rows say once, few or many, or leave the size out.

d_gene	abundance	j_gene	v_gene	CDR3aa
TRBD2	few	TRBJ2-3	TRBV5-1	CASSILAGVTFTDTQYF
TRBD2	many	TRBJ2-7	TRBV27	CASSRTSSYEQYF
TRBD1	-	TRBJ1-1	TRBV30	CAWSPRTGEAAFF
-	few	TRBJ1-5	TRBV7-9	CASSLEDGAQNQPQHF
-	-	TRBJ1-2	TRBV20-1	CSAQGTTNYGYTF
-	-	TRBJ2-7	TRBV20-1	CSASPISGYLNEQYF
-	few	TRBJ2-1	TRBV7-2	CASSLGRATYNEQFF
-	-	TRBJ1-6	TRBV21-1	CASSKSIQGALLPNSPLHF
TRBD2	-	TRBJ2-5	TRBV7-9	CASSSGTSGVKSGEQYF
TRBD1	few	TRBJ2-1	TRBV6-2/TRBV6-3	CASIGGTYNEQFF
-	-	TRBJ2-7	TRBV20-1	CSAEGLHSYEQYF
TRBD2	-	TRBJ2-5	TRBV7-8	CASSLSPSGSGVQETQYF
-	-	TRBJ2-3	TRBV4-2	CASSHRAAPTADTQYF
TRBD2	-	TRBJ2-1	TRBV5-1	CASSKRTSGSSYNEQFF
-	-	-	TRBV5-1	CASSPPGGAAYEQYF
-	few	TRBJ2-2	TRBV3-1	CASSPTRTGETGELFF
-	-	TRBJ2-3	TRBV6-6	CASTPRGSHSTDTQYF
-	-	TRBJ2-2	TRBV6-5	CASSPRQRMTGELFF
TRBD2	few	TRBJ2-7	TRBV14	CASSQYSGGYEQYF
-	-	TRBJ2-5	TRBV24-1	CATSDLSSQETQYF